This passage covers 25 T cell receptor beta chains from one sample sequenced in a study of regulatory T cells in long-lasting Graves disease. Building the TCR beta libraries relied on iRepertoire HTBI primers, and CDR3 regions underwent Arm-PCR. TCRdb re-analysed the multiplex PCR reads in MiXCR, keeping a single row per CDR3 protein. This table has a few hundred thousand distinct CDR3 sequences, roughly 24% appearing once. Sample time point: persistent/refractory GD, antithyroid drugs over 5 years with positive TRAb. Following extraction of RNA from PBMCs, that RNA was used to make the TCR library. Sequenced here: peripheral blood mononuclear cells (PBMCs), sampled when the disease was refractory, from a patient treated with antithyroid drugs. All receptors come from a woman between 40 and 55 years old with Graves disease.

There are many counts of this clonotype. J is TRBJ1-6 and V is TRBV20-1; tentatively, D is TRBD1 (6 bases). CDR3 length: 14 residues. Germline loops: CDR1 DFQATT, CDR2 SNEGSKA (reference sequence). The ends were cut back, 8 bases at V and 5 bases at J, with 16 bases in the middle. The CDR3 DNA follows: TGCAGTCTATCGGCTCGGGGGCATAATTCACCCCTCCACTTT. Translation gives CSLSARGHNSPLHF.

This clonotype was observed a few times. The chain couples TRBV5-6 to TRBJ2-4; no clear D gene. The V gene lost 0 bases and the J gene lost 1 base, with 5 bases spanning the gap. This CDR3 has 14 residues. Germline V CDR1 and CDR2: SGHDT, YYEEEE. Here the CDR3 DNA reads TGTGCCAGCAGCTTGGCACAGGCCAAAAACATTCAGTACTTC. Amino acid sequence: CASSLAQAKNIQYF.

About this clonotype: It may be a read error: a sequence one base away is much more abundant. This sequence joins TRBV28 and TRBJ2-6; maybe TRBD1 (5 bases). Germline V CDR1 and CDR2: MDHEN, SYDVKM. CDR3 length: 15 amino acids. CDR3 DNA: TGTGCCAGCATCGAACGGGCATCTGGGGCCAACGTCCGGACTTTC. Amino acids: CASIERASGANVRTF.

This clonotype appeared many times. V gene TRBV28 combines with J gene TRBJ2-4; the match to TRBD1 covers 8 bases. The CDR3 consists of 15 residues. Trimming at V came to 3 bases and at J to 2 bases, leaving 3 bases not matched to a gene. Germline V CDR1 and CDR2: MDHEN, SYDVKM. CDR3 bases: TGTGCCAGCAGTTTGGACAGGGCACCCAAAAACATTCAGTACTTC. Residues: CASSLDRAPKNIQYF.

The CDR3 sequence is CTPSGRRTYNEQFF. CDR3 in DNA: TGCACACCTAGCGGGCGACGCACCTACAATGAGCAGTTCTTC. This sequence joins TRBV29-1 and TRBJ2-1; 8 bases align to TRBD2. The CDR3 is 14 residues long. Germline V gene sequence: CDR1 SQVTM, CDR2 ANQGSEA.

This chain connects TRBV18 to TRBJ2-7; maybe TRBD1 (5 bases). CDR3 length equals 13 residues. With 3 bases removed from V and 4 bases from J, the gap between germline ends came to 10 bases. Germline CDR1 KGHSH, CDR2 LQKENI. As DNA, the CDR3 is TGTGCCAGCTCACCGACAGCAAGATACGAGCAGTACTTC. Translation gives CASSPTARYEQYF.

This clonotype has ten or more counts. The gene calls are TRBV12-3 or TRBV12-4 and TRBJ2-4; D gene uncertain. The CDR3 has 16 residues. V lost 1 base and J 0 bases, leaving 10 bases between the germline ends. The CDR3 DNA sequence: TGTGCCAGCAGTTTAGAGGGCAGCGCAGCCAAAAACATTCAGTACTTC. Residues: CASSLEGSAAKNIQYF.

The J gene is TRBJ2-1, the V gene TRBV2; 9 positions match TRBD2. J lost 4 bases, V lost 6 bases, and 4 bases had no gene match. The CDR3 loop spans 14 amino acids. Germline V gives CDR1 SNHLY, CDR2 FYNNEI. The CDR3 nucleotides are TGTGCCAGCAGAGGGACTAGCCCATACAATGAGCAGTTCTTC. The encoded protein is CASRGTSPYNEQFF.

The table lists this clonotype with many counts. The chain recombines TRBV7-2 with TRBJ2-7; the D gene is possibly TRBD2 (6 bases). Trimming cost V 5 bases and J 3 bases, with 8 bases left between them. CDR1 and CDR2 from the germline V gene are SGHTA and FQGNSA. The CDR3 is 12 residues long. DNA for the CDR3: TGTGCCAGCAGCGTTAGCGGCTACGAGCAGTACTTC. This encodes CASSVSGYEQYF.

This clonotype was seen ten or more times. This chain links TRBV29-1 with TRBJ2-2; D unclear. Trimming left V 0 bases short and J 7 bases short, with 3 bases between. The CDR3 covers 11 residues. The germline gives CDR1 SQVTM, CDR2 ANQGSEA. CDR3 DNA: TGCAGCGTTGAAGAAAACGGGGAGCTGTTTTTT. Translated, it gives CSVEENGELFF.

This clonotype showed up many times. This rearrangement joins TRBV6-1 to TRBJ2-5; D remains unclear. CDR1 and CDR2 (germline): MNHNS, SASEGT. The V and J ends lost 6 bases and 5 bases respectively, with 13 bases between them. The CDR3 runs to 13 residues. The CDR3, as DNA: TGTGCCAGCAGGACTTCAGTAGGGGAGACCCAGTACTTC. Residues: CASRTSVGETQYF.

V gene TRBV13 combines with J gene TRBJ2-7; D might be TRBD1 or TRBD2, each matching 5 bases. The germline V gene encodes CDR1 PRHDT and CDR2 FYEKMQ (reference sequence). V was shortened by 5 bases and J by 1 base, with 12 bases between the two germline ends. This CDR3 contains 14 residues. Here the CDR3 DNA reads TGTGCCAGCAGCCGTCGGGACGGTTCCTACGAGCAGTACTTC. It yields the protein CASSRRDGSYEQYF.

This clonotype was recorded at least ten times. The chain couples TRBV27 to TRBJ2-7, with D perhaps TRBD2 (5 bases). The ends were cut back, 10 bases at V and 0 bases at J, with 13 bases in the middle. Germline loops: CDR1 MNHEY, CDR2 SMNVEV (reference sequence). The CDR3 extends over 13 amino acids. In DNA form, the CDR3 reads TGTGCCACCCGGCCAGCGGTCTCCTACGAGCAGTACTTC. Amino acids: CATRPAVSYEQYF.

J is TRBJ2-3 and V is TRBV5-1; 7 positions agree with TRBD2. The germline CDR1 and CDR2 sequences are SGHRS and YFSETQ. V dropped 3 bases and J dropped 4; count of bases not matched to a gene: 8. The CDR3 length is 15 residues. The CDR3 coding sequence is TGCGCCAGCAGCTGGAGGGCTAGCGGATCAGATACGCAGTATTTT. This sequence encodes CASSWRASGSDTQYF.

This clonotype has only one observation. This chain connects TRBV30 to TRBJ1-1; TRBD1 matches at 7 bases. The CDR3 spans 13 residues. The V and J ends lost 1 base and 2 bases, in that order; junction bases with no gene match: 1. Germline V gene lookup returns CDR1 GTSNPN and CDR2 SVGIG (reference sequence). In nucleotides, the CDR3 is TGTGCCTGGAGTGACAGGGGTAACACTGAAGCTTTCTTT. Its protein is CAWSDRGNTEAFF.

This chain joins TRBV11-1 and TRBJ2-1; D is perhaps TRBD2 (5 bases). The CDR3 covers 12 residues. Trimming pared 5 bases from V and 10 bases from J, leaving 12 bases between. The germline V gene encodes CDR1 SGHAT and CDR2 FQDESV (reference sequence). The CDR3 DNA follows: TGTGCCAGCAGCCCACTCCGAGGGGAGCAGTTCTTC. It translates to CASSPLRGEQFF.

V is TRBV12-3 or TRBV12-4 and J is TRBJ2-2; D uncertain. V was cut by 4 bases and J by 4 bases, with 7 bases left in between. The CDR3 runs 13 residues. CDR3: CASSSLPTGELFF. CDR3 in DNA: TGTGCCAGCAGTTCTCTTCCCACCGGGGAGCTGTTTTTT.

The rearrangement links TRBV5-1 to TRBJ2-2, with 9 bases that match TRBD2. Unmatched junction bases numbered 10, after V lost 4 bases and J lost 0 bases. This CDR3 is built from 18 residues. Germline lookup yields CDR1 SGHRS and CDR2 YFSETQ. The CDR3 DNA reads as TGCGCCAGCAGCCTAACCGGACTAGCGTATGCGAACACCGGGGAGCTGTTTTTT. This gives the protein CASSLTGLAYANTGELFF.

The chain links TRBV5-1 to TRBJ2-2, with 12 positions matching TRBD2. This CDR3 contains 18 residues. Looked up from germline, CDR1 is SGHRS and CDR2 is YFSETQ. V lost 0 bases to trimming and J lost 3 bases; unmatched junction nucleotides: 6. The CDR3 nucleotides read TGCGCCAGCAGCTTGGTTATCAGGACTAGCGGGGACACCGGGGAGCTGTTTTTT. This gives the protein CASSLVIRTSGDTGELFF. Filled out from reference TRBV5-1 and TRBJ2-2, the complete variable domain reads KAGVTQTPRYLIKTRGQQVTLSCSPISGHRSVSWYQQTPGQGLQFLFEYFSETQRNKGNFPGRFSGRQFSNSRSEMNVSTLELGDSALYLCASSLVIRTSGDTGELFFGEGSRLTVL.

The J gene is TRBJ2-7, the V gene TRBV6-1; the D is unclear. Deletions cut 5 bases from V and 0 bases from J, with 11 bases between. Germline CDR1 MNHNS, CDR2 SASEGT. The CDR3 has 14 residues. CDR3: CASSSADNSYEQYF. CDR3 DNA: TGTGCCAGCAGTTCGGCAGATAACTCCTACGAGCAGTACTTC.

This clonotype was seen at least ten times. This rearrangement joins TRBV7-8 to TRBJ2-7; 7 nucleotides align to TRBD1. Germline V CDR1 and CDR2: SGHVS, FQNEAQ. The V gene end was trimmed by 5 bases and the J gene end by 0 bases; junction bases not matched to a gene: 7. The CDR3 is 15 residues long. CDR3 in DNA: TGTGCCAGCAGCCCGGGACAGTTGAGCTCCTACGAGCAGTACTTC. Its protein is CASSPGQLSSYEQYF.

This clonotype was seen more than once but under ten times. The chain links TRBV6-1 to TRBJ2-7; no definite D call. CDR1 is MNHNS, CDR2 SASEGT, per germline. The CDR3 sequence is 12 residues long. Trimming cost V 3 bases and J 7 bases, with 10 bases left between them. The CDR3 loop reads CASSDLFLEQYF. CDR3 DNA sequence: TGTGCCAGCAGTGATTTGTTTCTAGAGCAGTACTTC.

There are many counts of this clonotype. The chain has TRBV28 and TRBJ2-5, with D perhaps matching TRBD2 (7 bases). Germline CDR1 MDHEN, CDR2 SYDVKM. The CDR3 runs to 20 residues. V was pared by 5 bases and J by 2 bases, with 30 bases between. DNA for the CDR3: TGTGCCAGCAGTGGGCAACTGGGGGGGCCAGGCCTAGGGGATCAAGAGACCCAGTACTTC. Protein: CASSGQLGGPGLGDQETQYF.

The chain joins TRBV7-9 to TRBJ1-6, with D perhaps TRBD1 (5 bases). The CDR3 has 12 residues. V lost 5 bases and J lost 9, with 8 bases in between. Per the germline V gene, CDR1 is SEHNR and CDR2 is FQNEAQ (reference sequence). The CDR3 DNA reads TGTGCCAGCAGCCACGGGGGTTCACCCCTCCACTTT. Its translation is CASSHGGSPLHF.

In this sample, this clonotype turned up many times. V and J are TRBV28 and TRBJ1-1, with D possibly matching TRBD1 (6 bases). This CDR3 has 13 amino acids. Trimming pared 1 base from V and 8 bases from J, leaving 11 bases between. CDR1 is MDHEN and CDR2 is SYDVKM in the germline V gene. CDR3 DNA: TGTGCCAGCAGTTTATCCCGCAGGGGAGAAGCTTTCTTT. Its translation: CASSLSRRGEAFF.